This T cell receptor (beta chain) was recorded in a study of shared clonotypes between healthy human individuals. Deletions cut 2 bases from V and 4 bases from J, with 15 bases between. CDR3 length: 16 amino acids. In germline, CDR1 is MGHDK, CDR2 SYGVNS. Assay: immunoSEQ multiplex PCR; the TCRdb copy retains only in-frame clones and omits some. The sample has some 790,000 clones; around 70% are singletons. The chain combines TRBV25-1 with TRBJ2-1; a possible D gene is TRBD2 (6 bases). The sequence was collected from a woman in her twenties or thirties in good health. Material for sequencing was memory CD4+ T cells sorted from blood. Stated subset: CD45RA-negative fraction. The CDR3 sequence: CASSEGSASAYNEQFF. The CDR3 coding sequence is TGTGCCAGCAGTGAAGGGAGTGCTAGCGCTTACAATGAGCAGTTCTTC.